This entry is about one T cell receptor beta chain. Its antigen is unidentified. On sorted subsets, replicate PCRs used approximately 190 ng DNA, or tens of thousands of T cell genomes. TCRdb keeps only in-frame clones here, not all; method: immunoSEQ multiplex PCR. The table has 800,000 to 950,000 clones, approximately 96% seen once. With V trimmed by 6 bases and J by 0 bases, 10 bases remained unmatched. CDR1 and CDR2 from the germline V gene are SQVTM and ANQGSEA. This CDR3 has 15 amino acids. These data are taken from a study of shared clonotypes between healthy human individuals. Background on the study: Three plates were used per donor for CD4 naive, three for CD4 memory, two for CD8 naive and one for CD8 memory. Study-wide findings and caveats: Generally, estimated richness proved larger in naive subsets than it did in memory subsets.

Naivety among CD8 cells was defined by CD45RO negativity and positive CCR7 selection, thereby excluding terminally differentiated effector memory CD45RA+ cells. Among the donors, all were Caucasian adults who lived in Nashville, Tennessee. Source material: naive CD8+ T cells sorted from blood. This clonotype originated in a man younger than 40 in good health. V and J are TRBV29-1 and TRBJ2-7, with TRBD2 identical over 8 bases. Written as DNA, the CDR3 is TGCAGCGTGTTTAGCGGGGCCCTTTCCTCCTACGAGCAGTACTTC. Its translation is CSVFSGALSSYEQYF.